Following are 7 T cell receptor beta chains from one sample sequenced in a study of T cell responses to AZD1222 COVID-19 vaccine. TCRdb's copy holds only in-frame clones and misses some; the assay was immunoSEQ multiplex PCR. The sample carries 140,000 to 150,000 clones, more than 75% recorded once. The specimen was peripheral blood, collected on day 0 of MenACWY control vaccination. These TCRs come from an adult in good health.

The rearrangement joins TRBV10-1 to TRBJ2-7; no definite D call. V lost 10 bases, J lost 6 bases, and 22 bases lay in between. The V gene's germline CDR1 is WNHNN and CDR2 SYGVQD (reference sequence). The CDR3 consists of 14 residues. The CDR3 nucleotides read TGCGCCAAACCAACCGCCCTTAACTCAGGCGAGCAGTACTTC. This encodes CAKPTALNSGEQYF.

The chain recombines TRBV11-2 with TRBJ2-4; 9 bases match TRBD1. J gave up 5 bases and V 4 bases, and 3 bases lay outside the gene matches. The CDR3 covers 14 residues. Germline assignment: CDR1 SGHAT and CDR2 FQNNGV. CDR3 sequence reads: CASSSRQGENIQYF. Here the CDR3 DNA reads TGTGCCAGCAGCTCCAGACAGGGGGAAAACATTCAGTACTTC.

The J gene is TRBJ1-1, the V gene TRBV6-5; tentative D call: TRBD1 (6 bases). The CDR3 spans 14 residues. Germline loops: CDR1 MNHEY, CDR2 SVGAGI. Trimming cost V 5 bases and J 1 base, with 11 bases left between them. The CDR3 DNA follows: TGTGCCAGCAGTCCTCAGGGGAGGAACACTGAAGCTTTCTTT. Translated, it gives CASSPQGRNTEAFF.

The J gene is TRBJ1-5, the V gene TRBV12-5, with 10 positions matching TRBD1. The CDR3 has 14 residues. V dropped 5 bases and J dropped 6; count of bases not matched to a gene: 4. CDR1 and CDR2 (germline): LGHNT, FRNRAP. Here the CDR3 reads CASGPGQGVQPQHF. CDR3 bases: TGTGCTAGTGGTCCCGGACAGGGGGTTCAGCCCCAGCATTTT.

The V call is TRBV5-1, the J call TRBJ2-7, with D perhaps TRBD1 or TRBD2 (5 bases each). Germline V lookup: CDR1 SGHRS, CDR2 YFSETQ. The CDR3 extends over 16 amino acids. The germline V and J ends were trimmed by 3 bases and 4 bases, with 20 bases remaining between them. In nucleotides, the CDR3 is TGCGCCAGCAGCTCCAACGCCGGGACGAGCCTATACGAGCAGTACTTC. Translated, it gives CASSSNAGTSLYEQYF.

The gene calls are TRBV7-7 and TRBJ2-2; D not certain. The germline V gene has CDR1 SSHAT and CDR2 FNYEAQ (reference sequence). Trimming cost V 5 bases and J 2 bases, with 6 bases left between them. The CDR3 is made up of 13 amino acids. The CDR3 protein is CASSPVNTGELFF. The CDR3 nucleotides read TGTGCCAGCAGCCCAGTTAACACCGGGGAGCTGTTTTTT.

The rearrangement joins TRBV7-3 to TRBJ2-1; 7 nucleotides agree with TRBD2. CDR3 length: 16 amino acids. Germline-derived CDR1 and CDR2 are SGHTA and FQGTGA. After removal of 2 bases from V and 0 bases from J, the junction contained 4 bases not matched to a gene. The CDR3 DNA reads as TGTGCCAGCAGCTTAGCTGGCGGGGGCTCCTACAATGAGCAGTTCTTC. Translation: CASSLAGGGSYNEQFF.